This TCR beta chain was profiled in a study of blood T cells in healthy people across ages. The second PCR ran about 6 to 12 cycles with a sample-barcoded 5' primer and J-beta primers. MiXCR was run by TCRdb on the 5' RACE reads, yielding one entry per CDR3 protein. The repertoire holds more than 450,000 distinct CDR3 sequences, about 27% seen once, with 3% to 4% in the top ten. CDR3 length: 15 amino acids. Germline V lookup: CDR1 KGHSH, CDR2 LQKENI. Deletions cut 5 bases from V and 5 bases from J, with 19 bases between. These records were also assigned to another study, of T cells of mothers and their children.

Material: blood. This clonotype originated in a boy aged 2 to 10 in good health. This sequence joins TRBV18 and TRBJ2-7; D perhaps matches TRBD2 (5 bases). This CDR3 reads CASSSGLSTPNEQYF. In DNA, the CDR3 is TGTGCCAGCTCATCCGGACTCTCTACTCCCAACGAGCAGTACTTC. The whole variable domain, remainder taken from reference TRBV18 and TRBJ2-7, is NAGVMQNPRHLVRRRGQEARLRCSPMKGHSHVYWYRQLPEEGLKFMVYLQKENIIDESGMPKERFSAEFPKEGPSILRIQQVVRGDSAAYFCASSSGLSTPNEQYFGPGTRLTVT.